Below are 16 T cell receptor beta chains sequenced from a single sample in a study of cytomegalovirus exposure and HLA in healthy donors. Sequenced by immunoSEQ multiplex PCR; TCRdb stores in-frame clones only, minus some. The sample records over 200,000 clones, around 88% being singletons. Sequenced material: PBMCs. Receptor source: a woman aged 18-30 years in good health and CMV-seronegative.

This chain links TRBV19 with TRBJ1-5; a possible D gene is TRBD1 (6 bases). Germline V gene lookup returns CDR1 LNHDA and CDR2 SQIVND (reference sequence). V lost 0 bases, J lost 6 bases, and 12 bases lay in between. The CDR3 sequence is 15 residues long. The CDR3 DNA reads TGTGCCAGTAGTATAGATCCAGGGGCTGCTCAGCCCCAGCATTTT. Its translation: CASSIDPGAAQPQHF.

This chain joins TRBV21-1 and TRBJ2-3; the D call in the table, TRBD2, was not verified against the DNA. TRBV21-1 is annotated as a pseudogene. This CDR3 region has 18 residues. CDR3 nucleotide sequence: TGTGCCAGCAGCCGTAAAAGGTCAGCGGGAGGAAACACAGATACGCAGTATTTT. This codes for CASSRKRSAGGNTDTQYF.

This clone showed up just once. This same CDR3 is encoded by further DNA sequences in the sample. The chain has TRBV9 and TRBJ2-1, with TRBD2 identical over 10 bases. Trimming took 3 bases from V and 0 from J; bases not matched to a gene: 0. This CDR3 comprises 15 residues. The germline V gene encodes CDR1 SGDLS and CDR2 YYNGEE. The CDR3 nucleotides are TGTGCCAGCAGCGCTAGCGGGAGCTCCTACAATGAGCAGTTCTTC. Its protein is CASSASGSSYNEQFF.

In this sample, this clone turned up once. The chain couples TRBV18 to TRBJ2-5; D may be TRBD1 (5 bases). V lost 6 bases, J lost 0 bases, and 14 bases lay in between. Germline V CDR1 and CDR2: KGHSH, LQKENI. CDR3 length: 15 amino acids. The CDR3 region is CASSSRAGYQETQYF. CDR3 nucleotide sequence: TGTGCCAGCTCCTCCCGGGCAGGGTACCAAGAGACCCAGTACTTC. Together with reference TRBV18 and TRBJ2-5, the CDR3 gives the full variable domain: NAGVMQNPRHLVRRRGQEARLRCSPMKGHSHVYWYRQLPEEGLKFMVYLQKENIIDESGMPKERFSAEFPKEGPSILRIQQVVRGDSAAYFCASSSRAGYQETQYFGPGTRLLVL.

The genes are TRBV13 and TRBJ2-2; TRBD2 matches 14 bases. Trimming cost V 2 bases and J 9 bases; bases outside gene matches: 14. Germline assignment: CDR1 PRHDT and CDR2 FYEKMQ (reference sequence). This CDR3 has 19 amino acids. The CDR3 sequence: CASSLPGTSGSGLLRELFF. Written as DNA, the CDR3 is TGTGCCAGCAGCTTACCTGGGACTAGCGGGAGTGGTTTACTCAGGGAGCTGTTTTTT.

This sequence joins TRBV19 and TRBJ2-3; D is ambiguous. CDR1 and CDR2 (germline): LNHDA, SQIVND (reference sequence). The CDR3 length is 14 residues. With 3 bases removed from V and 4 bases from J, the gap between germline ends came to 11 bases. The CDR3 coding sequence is TGTGCCAGTAGTATCGACTTCGAGGCAGATACGCAGTATTTT. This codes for CASSIDFEADTQYF.

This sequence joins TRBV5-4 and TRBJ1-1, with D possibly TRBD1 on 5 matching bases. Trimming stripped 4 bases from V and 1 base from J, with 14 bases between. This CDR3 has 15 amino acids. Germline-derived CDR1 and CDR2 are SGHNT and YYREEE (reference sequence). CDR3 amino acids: CASSLDSSENTEAFF. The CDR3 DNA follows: TGTGCCAGCAGCCTAGACAGCTCCGAGAACACTGAAGCTTTCTTT.

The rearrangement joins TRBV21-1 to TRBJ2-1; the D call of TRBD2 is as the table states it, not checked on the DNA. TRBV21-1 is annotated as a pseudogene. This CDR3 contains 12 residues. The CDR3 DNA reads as TGTGCCAGTAGTTCACGGGAATATGAGCAGTTCTTC. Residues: CASSSREYEQFF.

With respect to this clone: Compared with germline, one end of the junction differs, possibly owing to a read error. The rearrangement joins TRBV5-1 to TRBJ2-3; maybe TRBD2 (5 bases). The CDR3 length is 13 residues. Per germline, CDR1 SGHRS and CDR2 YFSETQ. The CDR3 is CASSLAATNRRAF. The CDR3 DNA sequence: TGCGCCAGCAGCTTGGCCGCGACTAATAGGCGGGCTTTT.

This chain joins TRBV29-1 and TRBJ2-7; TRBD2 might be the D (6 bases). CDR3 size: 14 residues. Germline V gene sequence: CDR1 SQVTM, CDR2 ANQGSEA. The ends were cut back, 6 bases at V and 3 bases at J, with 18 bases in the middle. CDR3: CSVVVGDLVYEQYF. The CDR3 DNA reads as TGCAGCGTGGTCGTTGGGGACTTAGTCTACGAGCAGTACTTC.

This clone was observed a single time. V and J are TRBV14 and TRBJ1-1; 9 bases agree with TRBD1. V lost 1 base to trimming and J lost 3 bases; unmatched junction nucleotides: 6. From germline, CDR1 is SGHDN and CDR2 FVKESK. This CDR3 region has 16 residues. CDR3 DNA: TGTGCCAGCAGCCAAGGGGACAGGGAGATAGACACTGAAGCTTTCTTT. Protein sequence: CASSQGDREIDTEAFF.

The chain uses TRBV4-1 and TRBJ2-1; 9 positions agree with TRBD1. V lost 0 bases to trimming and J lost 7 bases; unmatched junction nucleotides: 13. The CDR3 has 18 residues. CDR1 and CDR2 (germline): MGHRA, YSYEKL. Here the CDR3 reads CASSQDRLGQGSRNEQFF. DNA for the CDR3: TGCGCCAGCAGCCAAGATCGTTTGGGACAGGGATCTAGGAATGAGCAGTTCTTC.

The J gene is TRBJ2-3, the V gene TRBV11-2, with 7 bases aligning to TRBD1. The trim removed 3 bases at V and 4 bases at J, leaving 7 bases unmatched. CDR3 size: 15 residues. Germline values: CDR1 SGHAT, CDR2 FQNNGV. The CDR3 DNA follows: TGTGCCAGCAGCTTCCGGGACAGTCCGTCAGATACGCAGTATTTT. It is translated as CASSFRDSPSDTQYF.

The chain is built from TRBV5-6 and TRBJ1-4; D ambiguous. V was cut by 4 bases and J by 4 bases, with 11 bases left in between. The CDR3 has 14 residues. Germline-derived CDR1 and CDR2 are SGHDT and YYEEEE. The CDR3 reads CASSPTGYNEKLFF. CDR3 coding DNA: TGTGCCAGCAGCCCAACGGGGTATAATGAAAAACTGTTTTTT.

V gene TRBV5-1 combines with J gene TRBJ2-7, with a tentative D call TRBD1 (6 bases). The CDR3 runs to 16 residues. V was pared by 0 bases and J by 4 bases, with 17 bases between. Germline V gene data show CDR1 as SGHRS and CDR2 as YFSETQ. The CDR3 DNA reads TGCGCCAGCAGCTTGGGTCAGTCCAGGGGCAGGTACGAGCAGTACTTC. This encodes CASSLGQSRGRYEQYF.

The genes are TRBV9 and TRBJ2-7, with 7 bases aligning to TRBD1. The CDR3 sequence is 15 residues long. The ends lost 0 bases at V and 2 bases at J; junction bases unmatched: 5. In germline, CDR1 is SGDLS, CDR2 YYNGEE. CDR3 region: CASSVGRTGAYEQYF. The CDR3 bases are TGTGCCAGCAGCGTAGGACGAACAGGGGCCTACGAGCAGTACTTC.